These 16 T cell receptor beta chains share one sample of origin, sequenced in a study of blood T cell repertoires in COVID-19. Sequenced by immunoSEQ multiplex PCR; TCRdb stores in-frame clones only, minus some. The sample lists 200,000 to 300,000 clones, approximately 91% occurring once. Sequencing was done on a sample of peripheral blood. These receptors originate from a person aged 18-35 years with COVID-19, enrolled during active disease.

CDR3 amino acids: CASSPWTDTTSYEQYF. The DNA of the CDR3 is TGTGCCAGCAGTCCGTGGACAGATACGACCTCCTACGAGCAGTACTTC. The chain links TRBV7-8 to TRBJ2-7; possible D gene TRBD1, 6 bases. V lost 6 bases and J lost 0, with 18 bases in between. CDR1 and CDR2 (germline): SGHVS, FQNEAQ. The CDR3 consists of 16 residues.

The chain has TRBV5-1 and TRBJ1-1; the match to TRBD1 covers 10 bases. Germline V gives CDR1 SGHRS, CDR2 YFSETQ. V lost 3 bases and J lost 2; bases outside the gene matches: 7. This CDR3 spans 16 amino acids. CDR3 coding DNA: TGCGCCAGCAGCTGGGGAGGGACAGGGGCTAACACTGAAGCTTTCTTT. It translates to CASSWGGTGANTEAFF.

In its sample, this clone was seen once. The rearrangement links TRBV10-3 to TRBJ2-1; perhaps TRBD1 as D (7 bases). The germline gives CDR1 ENHRY, CDR2 SYGVKD. This CDR3 contains 15 residues. Trimming took off 0 bases at V and 10 bases at J, with 16 bases between the two ends. The CDR3 is CAISESMARGVEQFF. The CDR3, as DNA: TGTGCCATCAGTGAGTCGATGGCCAGGGGGGTGGAGCAGTTCTTC.

The chain joins TRBV6-5 to TRBJ1-2, with D maybe TRBD1 (6 bases). Germline lookup yields CDR1 MNHEY and CDR2 SVGAGI. The CDR3 is 13 amino acids. V was trimmed by 5 bases and J by 7 bases, leaving 14 bases between them. As DNA, the CDR3 is TGTGCCAGCAGTACTATCGGACAGTCTGGCTACACCTTC. Protein product: CASSTIGQSGYTF.

This sequence joins TRBV3-1 (or the pseudogene TRBV3-2) and TRBJ1-2; 8 positions match TRBD1. The CDR3 is 17 residues long. J gave up 4 bases and V 1 base, and 11 bases lay outside the gene matches. Germline CDR1 and CDR2: LGHDT and YNNKEL (reference sequence). The CDR3 nucleotides read TGTGCCAGCAGCCAAGCCCCGAACAGGGGGGACAGCTATGGCTACACCTTC. This sequence encodes CASSQAPNRGDSYGYTF.

CDR3 DNA: TGTGCCAGCAGTAGGGACAGCCAAGAGACCCAGTACTTC. This gives the protein CASSRDSQETQYF. This chain connects TRBV2 to TRBJ2-5; TRBD1 aligns across 7 bases. J lost 1 base, V lost 5 bases, and 1 base had no gene match. The germline gives CDR1 SNHLY, CDR2 FYNNEI. The CDR3 loop spans 13 amino acids.

This clone was picked up one time. This chain joins TRBV4-2 and TRBJ1-5; D is possibly TRBD1 (6 bases). The CDR3 has 15 amino acids. Germline CDR1 LGHNA, CDR2 YNFKEQ. The germline V and J ends were trimmed by 0 bases and 5 bases, with 11 bases remaining between them. In nucleotides, the CDR3 is TGTGCCAGCAGCCAAGATAGGGACAACTATCAGCCCCAGCATTTT. Translation: CASSQDRDNYQPQHF.

This rearrangement joins TRBV7-2 to TRBJ2-7; no reliable D call. CDR3 length: 14 residues. From germline, CDR1 is SGHTA and CDR2 FQGNSA. Trimming shortened V by 1 base and J by 3 bases, and 10 bases separated the two germline ends. The CDR3 loop reads CASSLGLGDYEQYF. The CDR3 bases are TGTGCCAGCAGCTTAGGGCTAGGCGACTACGAGCAGTACTTC.

The chain carries TRBV7-9 and TRBJ2-3, with 15 bases fitting TRBD2. Germline V gives CDR1 SEHNR, CDR2 FQNEAQ (reference sequence). With 5 bases clipped from V and 5 bases from J, the junction kept 8 bases outside the gene matches. The CDR3 covers 17 residues. CDR3 sequence (DNA): TGTGCCAGCAGCCCCACACCGGGACTAGCGGGAGGAGATACGCAGTATTTT. This codes for CASSPTPGLAGGDTQYF.

V is TRBV19 and J is TRBJ2-6; 7 nucleotides align to TRBD2. The CDR3 totals 15 residues. The junction had 2 bases not matched to a gene; V was cut back by 2 bases and J by 4 bases. Germline V gives CDR1 LNHDA, CDR2 SQIVND (reference sequence). CDR3 sequence: CASSIRGVGANVLTF. Here the CDR3 DNA reads TGTGCCAGTAGTATACGGGGGGTAGGGGCCAACGTCCTGACTTTC.

The chain joins TRBV11-3 to TRBJ2-1; 7 nucleotides agree with TRBD2. Germline CDR1 reads SGHNT; CDR2 reads YENEEA. The CDR3 spans 13 residues. Unmatched junction bases numbered 6, after V lost 3 bases and J lost 10 bases. CDR3 sequence (DNA): TGTGCCAGCAGCTTGGACACTAGCGCAGAGCAGTTCTTC. Its protein is CASSLDTSAEQFF.

This sequence joins TRBV2 and TRBJ1-2; 7 bases map to TRBD1. Germline assignment: CDR1 SNHLY and CDR2 FYNNEI. This CDR3 has 16 residues. V shed 4 bases, J shed 3 bases, and the junction held 11 bases outside the gene matches. The CDR3 DNA reads as TGTGCCAGCAGTGCGGGACAGCCGGGGGGGGACTATGGCTACACCTTC. It codes for CASSAGQPGGDYGYTF.

The chain couples TRBV4-1 to TRBJ1-2, with TRBD1 as a possible D gene (5 bases). Trimming took off 0 bases at V and 5 bases at J, with 16 bases between the two ends. Germline V gene sequence: CDR1 MGHRA, CDR2 YSYEKL. The CDR3 is 16 amino acids. CDR3 sequence (DNA): TGCGCCAGCAGCCAAGATGGTAACTCACAGGTTTATGGCTACACCTTC. Translating gives CASSQDGNSQVYGYTF.

The rearrangement uses TRBV5-1 and TRBJ2-3; TRBD2 aligns across 8 bases. This CDR3 is built from 16 residues. Trimming removed 4 bases from V and 2 bases from J; junction bases left unmatched: 9. CDR1 and CDR2 (germline): SGHRS, YFSETQ. CDR3 DNA sequence: TGCGCCAGCAGCCCCGTAGCGGGACTCAACACAGATACGCAGTATTTT. Protein sequence: CASSPVAGLNTDTQYF. Variable domain in full (rest from reference TRBV5-1 and TRBJ2-3): KAGVTQTPRYLIKTRGQQVTLSCSPISGHRSVSWYQQTPGQGLQFLFEYFSETQRNKGNFPGRFSGRQFSNSRSEMNVSTLELGDSALYLCASSPVAGLNTDTQYFGPGTRLTVL.

The gene calls are TRBV10-3 and TRBJ2-2, with a weak D call TRBD2 (5 bases). This CDR3 comprises 14 residues. The germline V gene encodes CDR1 ENHRY and CDR2 SYGVKD. V lost 7 bases and J lost 1, with 10 bases in between. CDR3 DNA: TGTGCCATCAACGGCGGACTGAACACCGGGGAGCTGTTTTTT. The encoded protein is CAINGGLNTGELFF.

This clone was counted only a few times. This chain uses TRBV5-6 with TRBJ1-1; D is perhaps TRBD1 (6 bases). Deletions cut 4 bases from V and 3 bases from J, with 16 bases between. From germline, CDR1 is SGHDT and CDR2 YYEEEE. CDR3 length: 15 residues. The CDR3 nucleotides read TGTGCCAGCAGCCGATTCGACAGGACATACACTGAAGCTTTCTTT. It codes for CASSRFDRTYTEAFF.